This TCR beta chain was captured by sequencing in a study of human versus mouse CDR3 diversity and MHC coevolution. Study-wide findings and caveats: Clonal inequality was lowest in most of the three human donors. Six MHC II alleles selected the human T cells.

Cells were CD45RO-negative CD62L-positive naive CD4 T cells sorted from PBMCs. To note about this clone: Its antigen is unknown.

Assay: immunoSEQ multiplex PCR; the TCRdb copy retains only in-frame clones and omits some. The table records about 83,000 clones, less than 95% of them present only once. Germline CDR1 and CDR2: SGDLS and YYNGEE. CDR3 length: 13 amino acids. With 6 bases clipped from V and 6 bases from J, the junction kept 3 bases outside the gene matches. Sequencing was done on a sample of naive CD4+ T cells from blood. Subset specified: CD45RO-negative CD62L-positive naive CD4 T cells. This TCR was recovered from a person between 25 and 75 years old in good health. The chain is built from TRBV9 and TRBJ2-1; 10 bases are shared with TRBD2. CDR3 coding DNA: TGTGCCAGCACACTAGCGGGACGCAATGAGCAGTTCTTC. Amino acid sequence: CASTLAGRNEQFF.